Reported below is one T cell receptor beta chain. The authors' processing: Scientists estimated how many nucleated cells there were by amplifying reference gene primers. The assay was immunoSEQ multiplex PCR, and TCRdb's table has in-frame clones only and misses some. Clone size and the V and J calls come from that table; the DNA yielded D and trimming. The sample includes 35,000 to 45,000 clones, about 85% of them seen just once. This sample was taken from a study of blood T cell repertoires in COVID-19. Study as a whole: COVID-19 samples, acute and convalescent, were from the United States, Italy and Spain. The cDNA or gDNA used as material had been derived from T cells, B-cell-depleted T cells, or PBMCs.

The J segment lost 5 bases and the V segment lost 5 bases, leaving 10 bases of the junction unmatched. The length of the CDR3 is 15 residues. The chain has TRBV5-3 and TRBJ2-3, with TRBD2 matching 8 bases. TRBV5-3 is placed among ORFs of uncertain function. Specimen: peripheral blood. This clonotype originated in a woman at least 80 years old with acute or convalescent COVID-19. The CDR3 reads CARRRLVAGLDTQYF. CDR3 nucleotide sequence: TGTGCCAGAAGGCGCCTCGTAGCGGGACTAGATACGCAGTATTTT.